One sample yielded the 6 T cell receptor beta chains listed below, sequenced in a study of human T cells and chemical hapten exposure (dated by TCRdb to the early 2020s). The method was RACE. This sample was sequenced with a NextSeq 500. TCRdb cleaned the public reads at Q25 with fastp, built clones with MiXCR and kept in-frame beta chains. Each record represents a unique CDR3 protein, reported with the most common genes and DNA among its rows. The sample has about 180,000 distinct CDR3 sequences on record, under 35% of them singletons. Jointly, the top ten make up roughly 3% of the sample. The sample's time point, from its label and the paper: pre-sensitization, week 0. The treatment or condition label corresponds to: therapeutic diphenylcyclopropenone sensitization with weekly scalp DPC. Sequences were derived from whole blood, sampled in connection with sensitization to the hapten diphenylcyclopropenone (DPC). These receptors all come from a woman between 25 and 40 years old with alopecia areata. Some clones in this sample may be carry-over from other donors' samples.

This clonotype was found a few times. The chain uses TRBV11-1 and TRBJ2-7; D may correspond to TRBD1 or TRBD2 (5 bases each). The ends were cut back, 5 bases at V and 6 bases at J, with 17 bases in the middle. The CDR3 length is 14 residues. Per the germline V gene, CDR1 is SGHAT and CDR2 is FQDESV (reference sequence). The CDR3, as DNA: TGTGCCAGCAGCCTCGGGACCTCCGGAGCCGAGCAGTACTTC. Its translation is CASSLGTSGAEQYF.

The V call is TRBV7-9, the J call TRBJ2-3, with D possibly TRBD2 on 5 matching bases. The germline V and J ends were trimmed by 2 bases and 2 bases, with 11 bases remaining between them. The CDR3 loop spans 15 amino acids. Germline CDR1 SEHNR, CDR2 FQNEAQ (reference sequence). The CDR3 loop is CASSLSGSNTDTQYF. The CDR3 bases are TGTGCCAGCAGCTTAAGTGGGAGCAACACAGATACGCAGTATTTT.

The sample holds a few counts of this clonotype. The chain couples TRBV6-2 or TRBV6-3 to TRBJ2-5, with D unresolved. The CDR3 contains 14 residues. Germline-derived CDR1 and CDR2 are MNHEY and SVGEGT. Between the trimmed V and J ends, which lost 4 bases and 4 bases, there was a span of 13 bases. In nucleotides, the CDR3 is TGTGCCAGCAGTTCTGGCCAACCTCTAGAGACCCAGTACTTC. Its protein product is CASSSGQPLETQYF.

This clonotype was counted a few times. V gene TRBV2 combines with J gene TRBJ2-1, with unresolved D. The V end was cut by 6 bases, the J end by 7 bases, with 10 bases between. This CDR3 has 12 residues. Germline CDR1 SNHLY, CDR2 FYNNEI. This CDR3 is CASRDNRNEQFF. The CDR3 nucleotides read TGTGCCAGCAGGGATAATAGAAATGAGCAGTTCTTC.

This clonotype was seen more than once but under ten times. CDR3 sequence reads: CASSPQGARQPQHF. CDR3 nucleotides: TGTGCCAGCAGTCCCCAGGGTGCTCGCCAGCCCCAGCATTTT. The J gene is TRBJ1-5, the V gene TRBV6-2 or TRBV6-3, with D maybe TRBD1 (5 bases). This CDR3 has 14 residues. The V gene's germline CDR1 is MNHEY and CDR2 SVGEGT. V lost 5 bases and J lost 7, with 15 bases in between.

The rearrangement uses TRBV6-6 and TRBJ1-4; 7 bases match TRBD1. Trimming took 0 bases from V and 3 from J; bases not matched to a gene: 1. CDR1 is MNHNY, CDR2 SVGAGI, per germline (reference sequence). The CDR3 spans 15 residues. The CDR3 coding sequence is TGTGCCAGCAGTTACTCGGGACAGTCTAATGAAAAACTGTTTTTT. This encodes CASSYSGQSNEKLFF.